This TCR beta chain is from a study of T cell changes during pregnancy in multiple sclerosis. Profiling relied on immunoSEQ multiplex PCR, and the TCRdb table lists in-frame clones only, not all of them. The profile shows 85,000 to 120,000 clones, under 95% of them singletons. Trimming stripped 4 bases from V and 1 base from J, with 13 bases between. Germline assignment: CDR1 LNHDA and CDR2 SQIVND (reference sequence). CDR3 length equals 15 residues. This receptor was identified in a female donor with multiple sclerosis, enrolled in a pregnancy study. The chain combines TRBV19 with TRBJ1-1; no definite D call. The starting material was peripheral blood, obtained after pregnancy. CDR3 nucleotides: TGTGCCAGTAGTAAGGAGGCGTTATCGAACACTGAAGCTTTCTTT. Its translation: CASSKEALSNTEAFF. The full variable domain, in which reference TRBV19 and TRBJ1-1 provide the parts outside the CDR3, is DGGITQSPKYLFRKEGQNVTLSCEQNLNHDAMYWYRQDPGQGLRLIYYSQIVNDFQKGDIAEGYSVSREKKESFPLTVTSAQKNPTAFYLCASSKEALSNTEAFFGQGTRLTVV.